Shown below are 30 T cell receptor beta chains from a single sample sequenced in a study of blood T cell repertoires in COVID-19. Profiling relied on immunoSEQ multiplex PCR, and the TCRdb table lists in-frame clones only, not all of them. The table includes 200,000 to 300,000 clones, more than 75% detected once. Material for sequencing was PBMCs or T cells enriched from blood (not recorded which). The source is a woman between 18 and 30 years old who had recovered from COVID-19.

V usage is TRBV15 and J usage is TRBJ2-3; 8 bases are shared with TRBD1. V was clipped by 2 bases and J by 2 bases; unmatched bases: 3. This CDR3 contains 15 residues. Germline CDR1 reads LNHNV; CDR2 reads YYDKDF (reference sequence). CDR3 loop: CATSRWTGYTDTQYF. CDR3 nucleotide sequence: TGTGCCACCAGCAGATGGACAGGGTACACAGATACGCAGTATTTT. The variable domain in full, with the rest retrieved from reference TRBV15 and TRBJ2-3, is DAMVIQNPRYQVTQFGKPVTLSCSQTLNHNVMYWYQQKSSQAPKLLFHYYDKDFNNEADTPDNFQSRRPNTSFCFLDIRSPGLGDTAMYLCATSRWTGYTDTQYFGPGTRLTVL.

This clone has a single count. The rearrangement joins TRBV2 to TRBJ1-3; D is unresolved. V gave up 2 bases and J gave up 8 bases, with 13 bases separating them. This CDR3 comprises 14 residues. Per germline, CDR1 SNHLY and CDR2 FYNNEI. The CDR3 spells CASSEPAGVDTIYF. The CDR3 region has the DNA TGTGCCAGCAGTGAACCAGCGGGTGTAGACACCATATATTTT.

This chain's CDR3 is CASSQGAPGETQYF. CDR3 sequence (DNA): TGTGCCAGCAGCCAGGGCGCTCCAGGAGAGACCCAGTACTTC. V usage is TRBV4-2 and J usage is TRBJ2-5; D is unresolved. V lost 3 bases, J lost 4 bases, and 12 bases lay in between. CDR1 is LGHNA and CDR2 is YNFKEQ in the germline V gene. The CDR3 consists of 14 residues.

J is TRBJ2-5 and V is TRBV28, with TRBD2 as a possible D gene (6 bases). CDR3 length equals 14 residues. The germline V gene encodes CDR1 MDHEN and CDR2 SYDVKM. Between the trimmed V and J ends, which lost 5 bases and 7 bases, there was a span of 17 bases. The CDR3 region has the DNA TGTGCCAGCAGTGTCGGGGGTGGGGCCGGGACCCAGTACTTC. This sequence encodes CASSVGGGAGTQYF.

The chain employs TRBV7-9 and TRBJ2-3, with 8 bases aligning to TRBD2. After removal of 4 bases from V and 0 bases from J, the junction contained 6 bases not matched to a gene. The CDR3 loop spans 16 amino acids. Per the germline V gene, CDR1 is SEHNR and CDR2 is FQNEAQ (reference sequence). The CDR3 region is CASSSRRGASTDTQYF. The CDR3 DNA reads TGTGCCAGCAGCTCTCGGCGGGGGGCTAGCACAGATACGCAGTATTTT.

This chain joins TRBV5-6 and TRBJ2-5, with D maybe TRBD1 (5 bases). Looked up from germline, CDR1 is SGHDT and CDR2 is YYEEEE. The V gene lost 4 bases and the J gene lost 5 bases, with 18 bases spanning the gap. This CDR3 spans 15 amino acids. The CDR3 here is CASSRLGAQAETQYF. The DNA of the CDR3 is TGTGCCAGCAGCCGATTAGGGGCCCAGGCGGAGACCCAGTACTTC.

V is TRBV28 and J is TRBJ2-7; unclear D gene. Trimming removed 5 bases from V and 3 bases from J, with 11 bases in between. Germline V CDR1 and CDR2: MDHEN, SYDVKM. This CDR3 region has 13 residues. DNA of the CDR3: TGTGCCAGCAGTACCGAGCGAAACTACGAGCAGTACTTC. This codes for CASSTERNYEQYF.

The chain carries TRBV9 and TRBJ1-2; 12 nucleotides align to TRBD1. Germline lookup yields CDR1 SGDLS and CDR2 YYNGEE. The CDR3 extends over 17 amino acids. V shed 3 bases, J shed 4 bases, and the junction held 10 bases outside the gene matches. DNA of the CDR3: TGTGCCAGCAGCGGCTCCGGGACAGGGGGCGCGGGCTATGGCTACACCTTC. It translates to CASSGSGTGGAGYGYTF.

This sequence joins TRBV7-2 and TRBJ1-6, with D unclear. Germline CDR1 and CDR2: SGHTA and FQGNSA. This CDR3 comprises 16 residues. Trimming took off 1 base at V and 0 bases at J, with 7 bases between the two ends. The DNA of the CDR3 is TGTGCCAGCAGCTTAGGAGGCAGCTCCTATAATTCACCCCTCCACTTT. It is translated as CASSLGGSSYNSPLHF. Complete variable domain (other parts from reference TRBV7-2 and TRBJ1-6): GAGVSQSPSNKVTEKGKDVELRCDPISGHTALYWYRQSLGQGLEFLIYFQGNSAPDKSGLPSDRFSAERTGGSVSTLTIQRTQQEDSAVYLCASSLGGSSYNSPLHFGNGTRLTVT.

This clone was seen only a few times. V is TRBV7-6 and J is TRBJ2-7; the D gene is possibly TRBD2 (5 bases). Between the trimmed V and J ends, which lost 0 bases and 3 bases, there was a span of 15 bases. The germline gives CDR1 SGHVS, CDR2 FNYEAQ. CDR3 size: 16 residues. The CDR3 protein is CASSLAYTGKNYEQYF. Here the CDR3 DNA reads TGTGCCAGCAGCTTAGCGTACACGGGAAAGAACTACGAGCAGTACTTC.

The chain is built from TRBV10-3 and TRBJ1-5, with 7 bases fitting TRBD1. Germline CDR1 is ENHRY and CDR2 is SYGVKD. V lost 8 bases and J lost 4; bases outside the gene matches: 11. The length of the CDR3 is 15 residues. The CDR3 nucleotides read TGTGCCATCTCCATGACCGCAGGGGGGAATCAGCCCCAGCATTTT. It encodes CAISMTAGGNQPQHF.

The V call is TRBV12-3 or TRBV12-4, the J call TRBJ1-1; a possible D gene is TRBD1 (6 bases). The ends were cut back, 6 bases at V and 6 bases at J, with 14 bases in the middle. CDR3 length: 13 residues. In DNA form, the CDR3 reads TGTGCCAGCAGCCGACAGGAGTACTCTGAAGCTTTCTTT. Translating gives CASSRQEYSEAFF.

CDR3 sequence (DNA): TGTGCCAGCAGCCCCGACAGGGCACGGAGCCAAGAGACCCAGTACTTC. Encoded protein: CASSPDRARSQETQYF. The chain links TRBV5-4 to TRBJ2-5, with 7 bases matching TRBD1. V was clipped by 4 bases and J by 1 base; unmatched bases: 10. This CDR3 region has 16 residues. Germline V gene sequence: CDR1 SGHNT, CDR2 YYREEE (reference sequence).

V and J are TRBV7-2 and TRBJ2-7; 12 bases are shared with TRBD2. Losses at the gene ends were 0 bases for V and 1 base for J; bases not matched to a gene: 1. This CDR3 has 16 amino acids. In germline, CDR1 is SGHTA, CDR2 FQGNSA. In DNA, the CDR3 is TGTGCCAGCAGCTTAGCGCTAGCGGGAGGGTCCTACGAGCAGTACTTC. It encodes CASSLALAGGSYEQYF.

The V gene is TRBV2, the J gene TRBJ2-3; tentative D call: TRBD2 (6 bases). CDR3 size: 17 residues. V gave up 8 bases and J gave up 6 bases, with 27 bases separating them. The germline V gene encodes CDR1 SNHLY and CDR2 FYNNEI. The CDR3: CASRSFLRDFPLDTQYF. CDR3 coding DNA: TGTGCCAGCCGCTCGTTCCTACGGGACTTTCCACTGGATACGCAGTATTTT.

The gene calls are TRBV5-1 and TRBJ1-2; D possibly corresponds to TRBD1 (6 bases). Trimming cost V 0 bases and J 8 bases, with 17 bases left between them. The CDR3 covers 15 residues. The V gene's germline CDR1 is SGHRS and CDR2 YFSETQ. CDR3 nucleotides: TGCGCCAGCAGCTTGGATGTGACAGGCGGCGACGGCTACACCTTC. Amino acid sequence: CASSLDVTGGDGYTF.

The rearrangement uses TRBV15 and TRBJ2-7; D may be TRBD1 (8 bases). The CDR3 sequence is 16 residues long. Trimming removed 6 bases at V and 7 bases at J, with 25 bases between. CDR1 is LNHNV, CDR2 YYDKDF, per germline (reference sequence). The DNA for the CDR3 is TGTGCCACCAGAGGGACCACCGGGACAGGACTAGAAGAGCAGTACTTC. Its protein is CATRGTTGTGLEEQYF.

The chain has TRBV30 and TRBJ2-2; no definite D call. Germline loops: CDR1 GTSNPN, CDR2 SVGIG (reference sequence). The CDR3 spans 11 residues. Trimming pared 2 bases from V and 8 bases from J, leaving 6 bases between. The DNA for the CDR3 is TGTGCCTGGAGTTTCCTGGGGGAGCTGTTTTTT. Protein: CAWSFLGELFF.

The chain joins TRBV7-9 to TRBJ1-6; a possible D gene is TRBD1 (5 bases). The germline V gene encodes CDR1 SEHNR and CDR2 FQNEAQ (reference sequence). This CDR3 spans 17 amino acids. The V and J ends lost 5 bases and 0 bases respectively, with 14 bases between them. CDR3 DNA sequence: TGTGCCAGCAGCGCCCGTAGGGGTAGCTCCTATAATTCACCCCTCCACTTT. The encoded protein is CASSARRGSSYNSPLHF.

This CDR3 is CASSPDRGVVGYTF. The CDR3 nucleotides read TGTGCCAGCAGTCCCGACAGGGGAGTTGTTGGCTACACCTTC. The V gene is TRBV27, the J gene TRBJ1-2, with TRBD1 identical over 8 bases. This CDR3 has 14 residues. V was pared by 5 bases and J by 7 bases, with 9 bases of the junction left unmatched. CDR1 and CDR2 (germline): MNHEY, SMNVEV (reference sequence).

The chain joins TRBV19 to TRBJ1-6; TRBD1 matches 8 bases. Trimming removed 1 base from V and 9 bases from J; junction bases left unmatched: 2. CDR3 length equals 14 residues. Germline CDR1 reads LNHDA; CDR2 reads SQIVND (reference sequence). CDR3 sequence: CASSIGQGISPLHF. The CDR3 bases are TGTGCCAGTAGTATAGGACAGGGGATTTCACCCCTCCACTTT.

V is TRBV9 and J is TRBJ2-7; 7 positions match TRBD2. CDR3 length equals 13 residues. Germline V gives CDR1 SGDLS, CDR2 YYNGEE. Unmatched junction bases numbered 4, after V lost 2 bases and J lost 5 bases. The CDR3 spells CASSVSGTNEQYF. Written as DNA, the CDR3 is TGTGCCAGCAGCGTCTCCGGGACTAACGAGCAGTACTTC.

The chain carries TRBV5-4 and TRBJ1-6, with TRBD1 as a possible D gene (5 bases). The CDR3 totals 14 residues. Germline CDR1 reads SGHNT; CDR2 reads YYREEE (reference sequence). Trimming left V 0 bases short and J 6 bases short, with 7 bases between. The CDR3 loop is CASSLGTINSPLHF. CDR3 DNA sequence: TGTGCCAGCAGCTTGGGGACAATTAATTCACCCCTCCACTTT.

The chain is built from TRBV12-3 or TRBV12-4 and TRBJ2-7; 8 bases align to TRBD2. V lost 6 bases and J lost 4; bases outside the gene matches: 5. This CDR3 spans 13 amino acids. The CDR3 coding sequence is TGTGCCAGCAGCCAACGACTAGCGTACGAGCAGTACTTC. This translates into CASSQRLAYEQYF.

This chain connects TRBV9 to TRBJ1-2, with a possible D match to TRBD1 (6 bases). Trimming left V 4 bases short and J 3 bases short, with 13 bases between. CDR1 SGDLS and CDR2 YYNGEE come from the germline V gene. The CDR3 is made up of 14 amino acids. CDR3 DNA sequence: TGTGCCAGCAGCCCCGGGAGGGGGGACTATGGCTACACCTTC. Translation gives CASSPGRGDYGYTF.

This sequence joins TRBV11-1 and TRBJ2-7; 10 bases match TRBD1. V lost 5 bases to trimming and J lost 3 bases; unmatched junction nucleotides: 4. Germline-derived CDR1 and CDR2 are SGHAT and FQDESV (reference sequence). The CDR3 loop spans 14 amino acids. The CDR3 bases are TGTGCCAGCAGCCAGGACAGGGGGATCTACGAGCAGTACTTC. This gives the protein CASSQDRGIYEQYF.

This rearrangement joins TRBV10-3 to TRBJ1-4; possibly TRBD1 for D (6 bases). The V end lost 4 bases, the J end lost 8 bases, and 14 bases lay between the germline ends. CDR3 length: 14 amino acids. Per germline, CDR1 ENHRY and CDR2 SYGVKD. This CDR3 reads CAISASPGEEKLFF. CDR3 nucleotides: TGTGCCATCAGTGCTTCTCCAGGGGAAGAAAAACTGTTTTTT.

The V gene is TRBV11-2, the J gene TRBJ1-1; D uncertain. Germline values: CDR1 SGHAT, CDR2 FQNNGV. V dropped 5 bases and J dropped 5 bases, with 27 bases sitting between them. This CDR3 spans 18 amino acids. The CDR3 sequence: CASSRAVPTRPNGTEAFF. DNA of the CDR3: TGTGCCAGCAGCCGAGCGGTACCGACTCGACCAAACGGGACTGAAGCTTTCTTT.

The chain employs TRBV28 and TRBJ2-3; 7 nucleotides align to TRBD2. The CDR3 extends over 14 amino acids. From germline, CDR1 is MDHEN and CDR2 SYDVKM. J was trimmed by 1 base and V by 11 bases; bases with no gene match: 9. CDR3 coding DNA: TGTGCCGCCGGGGGAGGGCTGGGCACAGATACGCAGTATTTT. As protein: CAAGGGLGTDTQYF. The whole variable domain, remainder taken from reference TRBV28 and TRBJ2-3, is DVKVTQSSRYLVKRTGEKVFLECVQDMDHENMFWYRQDPGLGLRLIYFSYDVKMKEKGDIPEGYSVSREKKERFSLILESASTNQTSMYLCAAGGGLGTDTQYFGPGTRLTVL.

This rearrangement joins TRBV11-2 to TRBJ2-1, with 8 bases lining up with TRBD1. The CDR3 runs 20 residues. Trimming removed 0 bases from V and 5 bases from J; junction bases left unmatched: 18. Per the germline V gene, CDR1 is SGHAT and CDR2 is FQNNGV. This chain's CDR3 is CASSLDRRWSDRDRNNEQFF. CDR3 DNA: TGTGCCAGCAGCTTAGATAGAAGGTGGTCGGACAGGGATAGAAACAATGAGCAGTTCTTC.